The 12 T cell receptor beta chains reported below all come from one sample, sequenced in a study of CD8+ T cells in alopecia areata. Extracted RNA was reverse transcribed, and the resulting cDNA served as sequencing template. The method was immunoSEQ multiplex PCR; TCRdb's version includes in-frame clones alone and lacks a portion of them. Singletons are absent from the sample, which has 270,000 or so clones. Cells that came from pooled cutaneous lymph nodes were sorted using CD4, CD8alpha, NKG2D, NKG2ACE and other markers. Specimen: CD4+ T cells sorted from a lymph node. Receptors were obtained from a C3H/HeJ mouse with alopecia areata. MHC haplotype of the mouse line: H2-k.

This clone occurred a few times. Here the gene names and germline are mouse. Coverage ceases 4 residues before the CDR3 finishes, and the germline J gene fills in the end. The chain recombines TRBV31 with TRBJ2-3, with a possible D match to TRBD2 (7 bases). This CDR3 spans 15 amino acids. The germline V and J ends were trimmed by 0 bases and 1 base, with 11 bases remaining between them. Germline V lookup: CDR1 GKSSPN, CDR2 SITVG. The CDR3 region is CAWSLGGEGAETLYF. The sequenced CDR3 bases are TGTGCCTGGAGTCTAGGGGGGGAAGGTGCAGAA.

This clone showed up many times. The genes and germline here are from mouse. The read stops 4 residues short of the end of the CDR3; the missing end is completed from the germline J gene. The gene calls are TRBV12-1 and TRBJ1-2; D gene uncertain. There are 13 residues in the CDR3. Deletions cut 2 bases from V and 0 bases from J, with 6 bases between. From germline, CDR1 is SGHSN and CDR2 HYEKVE. CDR3 DNA (partial): TGTGCCAGCTCTCAACATCCAAACTCC. It yields the protein CASSQHPNS. The whole CDR3 sequence reads CASSQHPNSDYTF.

Concerning this clone: The genes and germline here are from mouse. The read stops 4 residues short of the end of the CDR3; the missing end is completed from the germline J gene. Other nucleotide sequences from this sample produce the same CDR3. The chain carries TRBV1 and TRBJ2-1, with D tentatively TRBD1 (5 bases). CDR3 length equals 15 residues. In germline, CDR1 is NSQYPW, CDR2 LRSPGD (reference sequence). Trimming shortened V by 3 bases and J by 1 base, and 10 bases separated the two germline ends. The CDR3: CTCSAQGGNYAEQFF. Incomplete CDR3 DNA: TGCACCTGCAGTGCCCAGGGCGGGAACTATGCT.

There are a few counts of this clone. Mouse germline and gene names are used. The read ends 4 residues before the CDR3 terminus; that terminus is restored from the germline J gene. The rearrangement uses TRBV19 and TRBJ2-7, with 11 bases that match TRBD2. The junction had 3 bases not matched to a gene; V was cut back by 5 bases and J by 2 bases. CDR1 is FNHDT, CDR2 SITEND, per germline (reference sequence). The CDR3 consists of 14 residues. CDR3 residues: CASRGGLGAYEQYF. The sequenced part of the CDR3 DNA is TGTGCCAGCAGAGGGGGACTGGGGGCCTAT.

A few counts support this clone. Gene names are the mouse ones. The read ends 4 residues shy of where the CDR3 ends; the end is completed using the germline J gene. Other DNA sequences in the sample encode the same CDR3. The J gene is TRBJ2-3, the V gene TRBV1, with D possibly matching TRBD2 (6 bases). Germline V lookup: CDR1 NSQYPW, CDR2 LRSPGD (reference sequence). The CDR3 has 15 amino acids. The V and J ends lost 1 base and 3 bases respectively, with 11 bases between them. CDR3 in amino acids: CTCSAGAGAAETLYF. The CDR3 DNA, read in part, is TGCACCTGCAGTGCAGGAGCTGGGGCGGCAGAA.

As regards this clone: Gene names and germline refer to mouse. From the germline J gene comes the end of the CDR3, since the read stops 4 residues before it. The rearrangement joins TRBV29 to TRBJ2-1; a possible D gene is TRBD1 (7 bases). Trimming removed 2 bases from V and 5 bases from J, with 10 bases in between. Looked up from germline, CDR1 is MSHET and CDR2 is SYDVDS. The CDR3 is 14 residues long. The CDR3 DNA, read in part, is TGTGCTAGCAGTTTAAGGGGGCTGGATGCT. It translates to CASSLRGLDA. The full CDR3 protein is CASSLRGLDAEQFF.

This clone has only a few counts. Gene names follow the mouse nomenclature. The read halts 4 residues ahead of the CDR3 end, with the missing end drawn from the germline J gene. The genes are TRBV5 and TRBJ1-1; D might be TRBD1 (5 bases). Germline loops: CDR1 LGHNA, CDR2 YNLKQL (reference sequence). Trimming took off 4 bases at V and 0 bases at J, with 9 bases between the two ends. The CDR3 spans 14 residues. The sequenced CDR3 bases are TGTGCCAGCAGCCCCTCCAGGGCAAACACA. Protein product: CASSPSRANT. The whole CDR3 protein is CASSPSRANTEVFF.

This clone was counted a few times. Genes here carry mouse names. The read gets to within 4 residues of the CDR3 end, and the germline J gene fills in the rest. The J gene is TRBJ2-2, the V gene TRBV5, with D tentatively TRBD2 (7 bases). The CDR3 runs to 16 residues. The V end lost 0 bases, the J end lost 4 bases, and 12 bases lay between the germline ends. Germline CDR1 reads LGHNA; CDR2 reads YNLKQL (reference sequence). The CDR3 region is CASSQDGGPGTGQLYF. The sequenced part of the CDR3 DNA is TGTGCCAGCAGCCAAGATGGGGGGCCAGGCACCGGG.

Concerning this clone: Genes and germline come from the mouse. The DNA read from the CDR3 is TGTGCCAGCGGTGAGAGGGACAGGGCCCAAGAC. It yields the protein CASGERDRAQD. The CDR3, in full, reads CASGERDRAQDTQYF. The J gene is TRBJ2-5, the V gene TRBV13-2, with 9 bases that match TRBD1. The read ends 4 residues early relative to the CDR3; the germline J gene fills the gap. Germline V CDR1 and CDR2: NNHNN, SYGAGS (reference sequence). The CDR3 runs to 15 residues. V lost 2 bases and J lost 2; bases outside the gene matches: 3.

This clone was seen only a few times. All gene names here are mouse names. The sequenced fragment ends 4 residues before the CDR3 boundary, so the rest is inferred from the germline J gene. The V and J genes are TRBV14 and TRBJ2-5; 8 nucleotides align to TRBD2. The CDR3 is made up of 15 amino acids. Germline CDR1 and CDR2: SGHDT and FRDEAV. CDR3 residues: CASSFFGWGEDTQYF. CDR3 DNA, as far as it was read: TGTGCCAGCAGTTTCTTCGGCTGGGGGGAAGAC.

In regard to this clone: Gene names refer to mouse genes. The CDR3 extends 4 residues past the end of the read, so its final part is completed from the germline J gene. V usage is TRBV31 and J usage is TRBJ2-5; 14 bases align to TRBD2. CDR3 length equals 14 residues. CDR1 is GKSSPN, CDR2 SITVG, per germline. CDR3 DNA, as far as it was read: TGTGCCTGGAGTCGGGACTGGGGGGGCGAC. Its protein product is CAWSRDWGGD. The whole CDR3 reads CAWSRDWGGDTQYF. Filled out from reference TRBV31 and TRBJ2-5, the complete variable domain reads AQTIHQWPVAEIKAVGSPLSLGCTIKGKSSPNLYWYWQATGGTLQQLFYSITVGQVESVVQLNLSASRPKDDQFILSTEKLLLSHSGFYLCAWSRDWGGDTQYFGPGTRLLVL.

Notes on this clone: The gene symbols are mouse symbols. The CDR3 end falls 4 residues outside the read, so it is completed with the germline J gene. The V and J genes are TRBV13-1 and TRBJ1-1; 9 bases are shared with TRBD1. This CDR3 spans 15 amino acids. Germline V lookup: CDR1 NSHNY, CDR2 SYGAGN. V trimming: 4 bases; J trimming: 1 base; junction bases outside the gene matches: 5. This CDR3 reads CASSTPGQGNTEVFF. The sequenced part of the CDR3 DNA is TGTGCCAGCAGTACCCCGGGACAGGGGAACACA.